This TCR beta chain was obtained from a study of CD8 T cells in ankylosing spondylitis. Findings and caveats of the study: In ankylosing spondylitis blood, a motif of roughly 8 highly homologous TCR beta variants appeared characteristic. Earlier studies detected some motif variants in reactive arthritis synovial fluid and blood. Matched synovial fluid from ankylosing spondylitis patients was reported to be enriched for disease-linked clones. CD8+ cells made up the disease-linked clones, which were relatively rare in peripheral blood.

This clonotype was counted a few times. Its antigen is still unknown. In making TCR beta libraries, quantitative 5'-RACE with molecular barcodes was used. TCRdb itself ran the 5' RACE reads through MiXCR, one entry per CDR3 protein. Among over 600,000 distinct CDR3 sequences, about 20% were seen once, and the ten largest hold around 20%. The germline V gene has CDR1 LGHNA and CDR2 YSLEER. The CDR3 has 14 amino acids. Trimming cost V 0 bases and J 9 bases, with 12 bases left between them. The chain employs TRBV4-3 and TRBJ2-1, with D unclear. The specimen sequenced was blood, either unsorted or a sorted T cell fraction (not recorded which). The sequence was obtained from a male donor with ankylosing spondylitis. The DNA for the CDR3 is TGCGCCAGCAGCCAAGATAAGGCTAGGATTGAGCAGTTCTTC. Translation gives CASSQDKARIEQFF.